This passage covers 26 T cell receptor beta chains from one sample sequenced in a study of patients and donors after allogeneic stem cell transplantation. TCRdb itself ran the RT-PCR reads through MiXCR, one entry per CDR3 protein. In the table there are over 150,000 distinct CDR3 sequences, approximately 31% of which are singletons. The sample taken for sequencing was blood, either unsorted or a sorted T cell fraction (not recorded which). The receptors come from a human donor who was either an allogeneic HSCT recipient or a stem cell or donor lymphocyte infusion donor (not recorded which). It is not recorded whose cells these are; they may come from a transplant donor.

This clonotype showed up many times. The V and J genes are TRBV20-1 and TRBJ1-5; 7 bases are a match to TRBD1. This CDR3 region has 13 residues. The V and J ends lost 4 bases and 1 base, in that order; junction bases with no gene match: 1. The germline V gene has CDR1 DFQATT and CDR2 SNEGSKA (reference sequence). CDR3 region: CSAKGASNQPQHF. As DNA, the CDR3 is TGCAGTGCTAAGGGGGCGAGCAATCAGCCCCAGCATTTT.

There are many counts of this clonotype. The genes are TRBV12-3 or TRBV12-4 and TRBJ2-5; TRBD1 aligns across 7 bases. The CDR3 has 14 amino acids. V gave up 5 bases and J gave up 4 bases; unmatched junction bases: 7. CDR3 sequence reads: CASSLQTGRETQYF. In DNA form, the CDR3 reads TGTGCCAGCAGTCTACAGACAGGGCGAGAGACCCAGTACTTC.

This clonotype was counted only a few times. CDR3 DNA sequence: TGCAGTGCTGCTCCCAGGGGGTCCCACCGGGAGCTGTTTTTT. This gives the protein CSAAPRGSHRELFF. The chain couples TRBV20-1 to TRBJ2-2; 7 positions match TRBD1. Germline loops: CDR1 DFQATT, CDR2 SNEGSKA (reference sequence). V shed 5 bases, J shed 9 bases, and the junction held 12 bases outside the gene matches. The CDR3 has 14 residues.

V gene TRBV12-3 or TRBV12-4 combines with J gene TRBJ1-2; D remains unclear. The CDR3 has 12 residues. Trimming removed 1 base from V and 8 bases from J, with 8 bases in between. DNA for the CDR3: TGTGCCAGCAGTTTAGACATCCAGGGCTACACCTTC. Protein product: CASSLDIQGYTF.

This clonotype was picked up many times. The chain uses TRBV6-5 and TRBJ1-1; no clear D gene. The CDR3 has 14 residues. Trimming removed 6 bases at V and 6 bases at J, with 17 bases between. From germline, CDR1 is MNHEY and CDR2 SVGAGI. The CDR3 nucleotides read TGTGCCAGCAGATACCTGGGAGGGTTCGCTGAAGCTTTCTTT. It specifies CASRYLGGFAEAFF.

This chain uses TRBV28 with TRBJ2-2; D might be TRBD2 (5 bases). There are 15 residues in the CDR3. Germline V gives CDR1 MDHEN, CDR2 SYDVKM. V was cut by 3 bases and J by 5 bases, with 13 bases left in between. The CDR3 nucleotides read TGTGCCAGCAGTTTTTCGGTGGGAGTTACCGGGGAGCTGTTTTTT. This gives the protein CASSFSVGVTGELFF.

There are a few counts of this clonotype. The chain recombines TRBV20-1 with TRBJ1-4; D not resolved. Germline-derived CDR1 and CDR2 are DFQATT and SNEGSKA (reference sequence). Trimming took off 6 bases at V and 12 bases at J, with 17 bases between the two ends. CDR3 length equals 12 residues. The CDR3 spells CSARRIQAELFF. CDR3 DNA sequence: TGCAGTGCCCGCCGAATCCAGGCGGAACTGTTTTTT.

This clonotype was seen a handful of times. The chain joins TRBV12-3 or TRBV12-4 to TRBJ1-1; D call uncertain. The CDR3 totals 12 residues. The germline V and J ends were trimmed by 11 bases and 5 bases, with 15 bases remaining between them. The CDR3, as DNA: TGTGCCTCAGGTTTGTGGAGGACTGAAGCTTTCTTT. Amino acid sequence: CASGLWRTEAFF.

The J gene is TRBJ2-7, the V gene TRBV10-3; possibly TRBD2 for D (6 bases). There are 14 residues in the CDR3. Germline V gene lookup returns CDR1 ENHRY and CDR2 SYGVKD. V lost 2 bases, J lost 2 bases, and 10 bases lay in between. This CDR3 reads CAISEGGLAYEQYF. The CDR3 DNA is TGTGCCATCAGTGAGGGGGGACTGGCCTACGAGCAGTACTTC.

This clonotype was recorded a few times. This rearrangement joins TRBV12-3 or TRBV12-4 to TRBJ2-1; D is unclear. Deletions cut 6 bases from V and 7 bases from J, with 13 bases between. CDR3 length equals 13 residues. The DNA for the CDR3 is TGTGCCAGCAGCCCTCCCGAAGGGAATGAGCAGTTCTTC. This codes for CASSPPEGNEQFF.

This rearrangement joins TRBV28 to TRBJ1-4; the match to TRBD1 covers 9 bases. V shed 6 bases, J shed 8 bases, and the junction held 7 bases outside the gene matches. CDR1 MDHEN and CDR2 SYDVKM come from the germline V gene. The CDR3 is 14 amino acids. CDR3 protein: CASRSGQGREKLFF. DNA for the CDR3: TGTGCCAGCAGGTCGGGACAGGGACGAGAAAAACTGTTTTTT.

This clonotype was seen a handful of times. This sequence joins TRBV9 and TRBJ2-7; D may be TRBD2 (5 bases). CDR3 size: 14 residues. Germline V gene sequence: CDR1 SGDLS, CDR2 YYNGEE. V was shortened by 3 bases and J by 3 bases, with 13 bases between the two germline ends. CDR3 sequence reads: CASSGGLRGYEQYF. CDR3 in DNA: TGTGCCAGCAGCGGCGGACTGAGAGGCTACGAGCAGTACTTC.

The CDR3 DNA reads as TGCAGCGTTAGAGGGGGATCGCGAGCTTTCTTT. It specifies CSVRGGSRAFF. This rearrangement joins TRBV29-1 to TRBJ1-1; D may be TRBD1 (6 bases). The germline V and J ends were trimmed by 5 bases and 10 bases, with 14 bases remaining between them. Germline V gives CDR1 SQVTM, CDR2 ANQGSEA. This CDR3 comprises 11 residues.

This clonotype was found a few times. The chain combines TRBV20-1 with TRBJ1-2; D perhaps matches TRBD1 (5 bases). Trimming removed 3 bases from V and 2 bases from J, with 7 bases in between. The CDR3 has 12 amino acids. Germline V gives CDR1 DFQATT, CDR2 SNEGSKA (reference sequence). The CDR3 here is CSASNRNYGYTF. CDR3 coding DNA: TGCAGTGCTAGTAACAGGAACTATGGCTACACCTTC.

This clonotype was observed a few times. V and J are TRBV5-1 and TRBJ1-4; 8 bases map to TRBD1. The CDR3 runs to 14 residues. The germline V gene encodes CDR1 SGHRS and CDR2 YFSETQ. With 4 bases clipped from V and 8 bases from J, the junction kept 7 bases outside the gene matches. The chain's CDR3 is CASSPRTGREKLFF. The CDR3 DNA is TGCGCCAGCAGCCCAAGGACAGGGAGAGAAAAACTGTTTTTT.

This chain joins TRBV15 and TRBJ1-6; TRBD1 is a possible D gene (6 bases). Germline CDR1 LNHNV, CDR2 YYDKDF (reference sequence). The CDR3 sequence is 17 residues long. With 6 bases removed from V and 0 bases from J, the gap between germline ends came to 15 bases. CDR3 DNA sequence: TGTGCCACCAGGTGGGCAGGGGAAAACTCCTATAATTCACCCCTCCACTTT. It specifies CATRWAGENSYNSPLHF. Together with reference TRBV15 and TRBJ1-6, the CDR3 gives the full variable domain: DAMVIQNPRYQVTQFGKPVTLSCSQTLNHNVMYWYQQKSSQAPKLLFHYYDKDFNNEADTPDNFQSRRPNTSFCFLDIRSPGLGDTAMYLCATRWAGENSYNSPLHFGNGTRLTVT.

The chain couples TRBV14 to TRBJ2-7; D possibly uses TRBD1 or TRBD2 (5 bases each). V was clipped by 4 bases and J by 6 bases, with 22 bases between them. The CDR3 is made up of 16 amino acids. The V gene's germline CDR1 is SGHDN and CDR2 FVKESK. The CDR3 DNA sequence: TGTGCCAGCAGCCGGAGAGGTGGGACCAGGTATAGCGAGCAGTACTTC. Residues: CASSRRGGTRYSEQYF.

The V gene is TRBV5-1, the J gene TRBJ2-7, with 7 bases identical to TRBD1. This CDR3 region has 15 residues. Germline V gives CDR1 SGHRS, CDR2 YFSETQ. Losses at the gene ends were 4 bases for V and 3 bases for J; bases not matched to a gene: 10. CDR3 region: CASSLTGSYYYEQYF. The CDR3 DNA reads TGCGCCAGCAGCCTGACAGGGTCGTACTACTACGAGCAGTACTTC.

The chain recombines TRBV10-3 with TRBJ1-2; D gene uncertain. The CDR3 has 14 amino acids. Germline V gene lookup returns CDR1 ENHRY and CDR2 SYGVKD. V dropped 0 bases and J dropped 5 bases, with 10 bases sitting between them. CDR3 coding DNA: TGTGCCATCAGTGAGTCGAAAGGCATTTATGGCTACACCTTC. The encoded protein is CAISESKGIYGYTF.

V usage is TRBV5-1 and J usage is TRBJ2-7, with unresolved D. The germline gives CDR1 SGHRS, CDR2 YFSETQ. There are 15 residues in the CDR3. Trimming left V 2 bases short and J 6 bases short, with 18 bases between. The CDR3 is CASSFSTEQGLEQYF. The CDR3 DNA follows: TGCGCCAGCAGCTTTAGTACGGAGCAAGGCCTCGAGCAGTACTTC.

The chain has TRBV4-2 and TRBJ1-2; D unresolved. Trimming took 2 bases from V and 7 from J, leaving 11 bases between them. Germline-derived CDR1 and CDR2 are LGHNA and YNFKEQ. There are 13 residues in the CDR3. CDR3 sequence: CASSQNQMIGYTF. DNA for the CDR3: TGTGCCAGCAGCCAAAATCAGATGATTGGCTACACCTTC.

Regarding this clonotype: A much larger clone is a single base away; this may be a read error. V and J are TRBV4-2 and TRBJ1-4; TRBD1 is a possible D gene (5 bases). Looked up from germline, CDR1 is LGHNA and CDR2 is YNFKEQ. This CDR3 contains 16 residues. V shed 0 bases and J shed 5 bases, with 13 bases lying between them. The CDR3 region has the DNA TGTGCCAGCAGCCAAGATCGGGGCACGGAAAATGAAAAACTGTTTTTT. It is translated as CASSQDRGTENEKLFF.

In its sample, this clonotype was seen many times. The chain couples TRBV4-2 to TRBJ1-5; the D gene is possibly TRBD1 (6 bases). The V and J ends lost 5 bases and 5 bases respectively, with 22 bases between them. The germline gives CDR1 LGHNA, CDR2 YNFKEQ. The CDR3 contains 17 residues. The CDR3 loop is CASSTSLIDRPDQPQHF. The CDR3 DNA reads as TGTGCCAGCAGCACCAGCCTTATCGACAGGCCAGATCAGCCCCAGCATTTT.

V and J are TRBV12-3 or TRBV12-4 and TRBJ1-5; 7 bases are shared with TRBD1. V lost 8 bases to trimming and J lost 0 bases; unmatched junction nucleotides: 19. The CDR3 is 19 residues long. The CDR3 is CASRAGAGQTYYSNQPQHF. In DNA form, the CDR3 reads TGTGCCAGCCGTGCCGGTGCGGGACAGACTTATTATAGCAATCAGCCCCAGCATTTT.

Concerning this clonotype: A much larger clone differs by one base, so this may be a read error. No conserved phenylalanine or tryptophan ends this CDR3, so it is likely a read error. The genes are TRBV20-1 and TRBJ1-1; D unresolved. The CDR3 is made up of 13 amino acids. V shed 3 bases and J shed 1 base, with 9 bases lying between them. Germline V CDR1 and CDR2: DFQATT, SNEGSKA (reference sequence). The CDR3 nucleotides read TGCAGTGCTAGTCCGGGATCGAACACTGAAGCTTTCATT. Amino acid sequence: CSASPGSNTEAFI.

This clonotype appeared a few times. The V call is TRBV7-6, the J call TRBJ2-1, with 10 nucleotides matching TRBD1. The CDR3 contains 17 residues. Trimming took 5 bases from V and 7 from J; bases not matched to a gene: 14. CDR1 is SGHVS, CDR2 FNYEAQ, per germline. CDR3 protein: CASSGTPGQGLGNEQFF. As DNA, the CDR3 is TGTGCCAGCAGCGGAACCCCGGGACAGGGGTTGGGGAATGAGCAGTTCTTC.